This T cell receptor (beta chain) was found in a study of blood T cell repertoires in COVID-19. Profiling relied on immunoSEQ multiplex PCR, and the TCRdb table lists in-frame clones only, not all of them. The sample consists of about 200,000 clones, roughly nine tenths of them appearing once. Trimming removed 4 bases from V and 4 bases from J; junction bases left unmatched: 5. This CDR3 comprises 16 residues. What was sequenced was peripheral blood. The chain uses TRBV23-1 and TRBJ2-6, with TRBD1 identical over 9 bases. TRBV23-1 is known as an ORF, though its function is uncertain. The receptor was derived from a woman in her 70s with acute or convalescent COVID-19. CDR3 in DNA: TGCGCCAGCAGTCCCCGGGACAGGGCCGGGGCCAACGTCCTGACTTTC. This translates into CASSPRDRAGANVLTF.